This T cell receptor beta chain is from a study of shared clonotypes between healthy human individuals. Study-wide background: Plates per donor: three CD4 naive, three CD4 memory, two CD8 naive, one CD8 memory.

Remarks on this clone: Its antigen is not identified.

CD45RO-negative CD8 cells positively selected for CCR7 made up the naive population, which excluded terminally differentiated effector memory CD45RA+ cells. Study results and caveats: An effect of sequencing depth on clonotype sharing among donors was expected. Naive subsets typically showed greater estimated richness than memory subsets.

The authors distributed each subset's genomic DNA evenly over several immunoSEQ plates. Clones were sequenced by immunoSEQ multiplex PCR, and TCRdb holds only the in-frame ones, with some missing. This table has some 2.1 million clones, roughly 94% appearing once. The TCR comes from a young man in good health. Sequences were obtained from naive CD8+ T cells sorted from blood.

The CDR3 loop reads CAWSSGRASYNEQFF. The CDR3 nucleotides are TGTGCCTGGAGTAGCGGGAGGGCGAGCTACAATGAGCAGTTCTTC. The chain is built from TRBV30 and TRBJ2-1, with 10 bases that match TRBD2. Trimming at V came to 2 bases and at J to 3 bases, leaving 4 bases not matched to a gene. In germline, CDR1 is GTSNPN, CDR2 SVGIG (reference sequence). This CDR3 region has 15 residues.